This TCR beta chain derives from a study of blood T cell repertoires in COVID-19. TCRdb keeps only in-frame clones here, not all; method: immunoSEQ multiplex PCR. Here the sample spans over 200,000 clones, around 84% being singletons. Trimming took 1 base from V and 0 from J; bases not matched to a gene: 0. CDR1 is SGHAT and CDR2 is FQNNGV in the germline V gene. This CDR3 is 16 amino acids long. The chain uses TRBV11-2 and TRBJ2-3; 11 positions match TRBD2. Sequenced input: PBMCs or T cells enriched from blood (not recorded which). This receptor was obtained from a man aged 35-49 years who had recovered from COVID-19. The CDR3 DNA follows: TGTGCCAGCAGCTTAGTAGCGGGAGGGAGCACAGATACGCAGTATTTT. Its translation: CASSLVAGGSTDTQYF.